This T cell receptor beta chain is drawn from a study of blood T cell repertoires in COVID-19. Study context: Sources were T cells, B-cell-depleted T cells, or PBMCs; the material itself was cDNA or gDNA.

Repertoires were generated with immunoSEQ multiplex PCR, while TCRdb's copy carries only in-frame clones and drops some. The sample includes approximately 70,000 clones, approximately 80% of them seen just once. With 3 bases clipped from V and 2 bases from J, the junction kept 2 bases outside the gene matches. Germline CDR1 is MNHNS and CDR2 is SASEGT. This CDR3 comprises 15 residues. Sequenced: peripheral blood. This clonotype originated in a woman aged 80 or over with acute or convalescent COVID-19. This chain links TRBV6-1 with TRBJ2-3, with 10 bases aligning to TRBD2. The CDR3 is CASSESGGDTDTQYF. DNA of the CDR3: TGTGCCAGCAGTGAGAGCGGGGGGGACACAGATACGCAGTATTTT.